The clone carrying this TCR beta chain came up a few times. This sample was taken from a study of blood T cell repertoires in COVID-19. Background on the study: Specimens from acute and convalescent COVID-19 originated in the United States, Italy and Spain. PBMCs, B-cell-depleted T cells, or T cells were the source of the cDNA or gDNA that made up the material.

Authors' methods: By means of reference gene primer amplification, nucleated cell counts were estimated. The data were produced by immunoSEQ multiplex PCR, yet TCRdb's version contains in-frame clones alone and is incomplete. The DNA was the basis for D and trimming; V, J and clone size are from that table. The data contain about 100,000 clones, around 80% of them singletons. This TCR derives from a man aged 55 to 70 with active or convalescent COVID-19. Input material: peripheral blood.

The CDR3 here is CASSLSGGPVNYGYTF. The CDR3 coding sequence is TGTGCCAGCAGTTTATCCGGAGGGCCCGTAAACTATGGCTACACCTTC. V usage is TRBV27 and J usage is TRBJ1-2; D is unclear. V lost 0 bases and J lost 2, with 13 bases in between. Germline V lookup: CDR1 MNHEY, CDR2 SMNVEV (reference sequence). CDR3 length: 16 amino acids.